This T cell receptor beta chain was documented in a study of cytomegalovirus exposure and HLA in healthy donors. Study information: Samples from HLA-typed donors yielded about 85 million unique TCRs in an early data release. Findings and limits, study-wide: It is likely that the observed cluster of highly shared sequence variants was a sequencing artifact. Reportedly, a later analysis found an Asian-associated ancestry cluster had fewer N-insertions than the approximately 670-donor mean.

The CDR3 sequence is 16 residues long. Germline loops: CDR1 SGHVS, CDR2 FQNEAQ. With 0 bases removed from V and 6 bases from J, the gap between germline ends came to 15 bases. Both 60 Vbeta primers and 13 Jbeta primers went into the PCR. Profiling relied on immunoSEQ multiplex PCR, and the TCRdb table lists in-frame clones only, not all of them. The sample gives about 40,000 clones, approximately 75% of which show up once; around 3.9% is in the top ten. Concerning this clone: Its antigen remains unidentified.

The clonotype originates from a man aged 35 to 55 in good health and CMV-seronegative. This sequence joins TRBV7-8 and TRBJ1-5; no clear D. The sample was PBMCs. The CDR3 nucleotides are TGTGCCAGCAGCTTAGCGGCCCGGGGATGGGTTCAGCCCCAGCATTTT. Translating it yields CASSLAARGWVQPQHF.